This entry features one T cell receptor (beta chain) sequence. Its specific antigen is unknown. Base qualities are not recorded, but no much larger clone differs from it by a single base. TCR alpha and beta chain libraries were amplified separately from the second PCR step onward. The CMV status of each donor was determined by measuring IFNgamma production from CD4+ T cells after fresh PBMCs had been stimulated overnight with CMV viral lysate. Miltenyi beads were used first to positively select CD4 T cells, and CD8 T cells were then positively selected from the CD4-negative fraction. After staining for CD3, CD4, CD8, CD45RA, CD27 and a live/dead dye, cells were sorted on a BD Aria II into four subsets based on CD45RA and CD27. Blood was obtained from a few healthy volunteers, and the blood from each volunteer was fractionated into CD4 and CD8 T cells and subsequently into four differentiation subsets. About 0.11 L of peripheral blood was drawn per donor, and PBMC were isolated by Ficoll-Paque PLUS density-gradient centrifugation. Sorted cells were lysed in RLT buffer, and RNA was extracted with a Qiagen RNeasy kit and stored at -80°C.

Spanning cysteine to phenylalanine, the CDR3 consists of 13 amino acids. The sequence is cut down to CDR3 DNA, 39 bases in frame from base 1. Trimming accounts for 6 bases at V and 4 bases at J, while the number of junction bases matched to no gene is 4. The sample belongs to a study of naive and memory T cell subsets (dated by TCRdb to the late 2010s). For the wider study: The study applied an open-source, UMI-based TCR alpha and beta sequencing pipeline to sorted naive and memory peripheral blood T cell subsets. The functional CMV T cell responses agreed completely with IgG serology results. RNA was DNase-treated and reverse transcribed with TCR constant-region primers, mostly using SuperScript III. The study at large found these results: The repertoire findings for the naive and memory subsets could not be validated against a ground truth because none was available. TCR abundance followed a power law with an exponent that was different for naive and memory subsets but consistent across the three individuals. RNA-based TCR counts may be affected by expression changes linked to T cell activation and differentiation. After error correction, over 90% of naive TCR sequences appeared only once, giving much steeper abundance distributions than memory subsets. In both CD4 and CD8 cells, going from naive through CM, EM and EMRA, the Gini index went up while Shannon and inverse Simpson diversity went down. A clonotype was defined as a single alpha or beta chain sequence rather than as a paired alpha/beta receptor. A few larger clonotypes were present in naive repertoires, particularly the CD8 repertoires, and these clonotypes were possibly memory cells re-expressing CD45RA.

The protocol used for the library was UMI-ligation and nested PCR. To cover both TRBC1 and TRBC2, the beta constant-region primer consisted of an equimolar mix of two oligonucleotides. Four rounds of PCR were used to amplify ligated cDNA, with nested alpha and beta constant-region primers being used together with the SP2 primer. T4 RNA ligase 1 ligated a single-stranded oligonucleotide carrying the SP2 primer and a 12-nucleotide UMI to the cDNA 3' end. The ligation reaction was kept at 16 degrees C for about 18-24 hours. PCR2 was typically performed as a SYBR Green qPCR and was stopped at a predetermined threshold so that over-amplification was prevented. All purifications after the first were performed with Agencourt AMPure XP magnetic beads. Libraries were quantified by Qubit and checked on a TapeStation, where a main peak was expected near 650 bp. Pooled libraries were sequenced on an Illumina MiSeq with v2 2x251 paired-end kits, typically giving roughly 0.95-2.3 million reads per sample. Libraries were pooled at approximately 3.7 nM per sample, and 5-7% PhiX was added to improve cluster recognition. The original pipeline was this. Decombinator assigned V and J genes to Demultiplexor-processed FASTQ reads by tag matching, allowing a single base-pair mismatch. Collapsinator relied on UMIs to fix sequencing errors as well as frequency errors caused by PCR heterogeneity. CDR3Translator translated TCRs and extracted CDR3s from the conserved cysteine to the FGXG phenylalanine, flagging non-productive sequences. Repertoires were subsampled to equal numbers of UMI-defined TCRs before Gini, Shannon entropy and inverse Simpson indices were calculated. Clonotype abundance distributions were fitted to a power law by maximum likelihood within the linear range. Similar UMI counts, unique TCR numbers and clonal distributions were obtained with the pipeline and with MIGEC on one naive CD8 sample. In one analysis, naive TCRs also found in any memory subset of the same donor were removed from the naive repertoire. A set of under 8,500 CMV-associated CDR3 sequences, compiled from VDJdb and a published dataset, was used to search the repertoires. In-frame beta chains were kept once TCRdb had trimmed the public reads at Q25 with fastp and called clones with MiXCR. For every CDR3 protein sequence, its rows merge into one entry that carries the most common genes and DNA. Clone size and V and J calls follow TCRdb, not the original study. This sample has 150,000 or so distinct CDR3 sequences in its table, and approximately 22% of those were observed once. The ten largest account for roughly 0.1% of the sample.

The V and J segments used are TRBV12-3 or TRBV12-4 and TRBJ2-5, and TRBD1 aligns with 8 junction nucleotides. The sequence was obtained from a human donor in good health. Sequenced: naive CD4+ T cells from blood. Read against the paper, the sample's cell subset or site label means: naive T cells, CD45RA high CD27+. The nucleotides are TGTGCCAGCAGCGCTGACAGGGGAGAGACCCAGTACTTC. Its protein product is CASSADRGETQYF.